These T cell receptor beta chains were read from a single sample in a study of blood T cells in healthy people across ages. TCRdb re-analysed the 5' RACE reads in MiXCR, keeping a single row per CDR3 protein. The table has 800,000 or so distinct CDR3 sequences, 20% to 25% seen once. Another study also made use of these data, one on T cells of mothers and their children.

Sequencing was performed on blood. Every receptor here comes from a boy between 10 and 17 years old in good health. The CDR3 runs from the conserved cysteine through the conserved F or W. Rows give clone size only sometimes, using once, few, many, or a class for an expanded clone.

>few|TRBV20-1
CSGRGGADYEQYF
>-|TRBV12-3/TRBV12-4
CASSSGTANVLTF
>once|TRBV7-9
CASSPNLLDDTQYF
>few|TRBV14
CASSHYPGTSGKETQYF
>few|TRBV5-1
CASSLEGRQNTGELFF
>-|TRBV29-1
CSVTGTGGTEAFF
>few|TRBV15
CATSRGVGTGLYEQYF
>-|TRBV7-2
CASSLKGVALQDTQYF
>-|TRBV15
CATSRGLAGADEQFF
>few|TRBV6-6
CASSRRDRGYNEQFF
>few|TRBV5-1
CASSLRPQDGNQPQHF
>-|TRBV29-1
CSVERGNEQYF
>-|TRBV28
CARRRGRASYEQYF
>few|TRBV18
CASSPGQGANEKLFF
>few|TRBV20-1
CSALRNNEQFF
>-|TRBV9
CASSVRTPSSGANVLTF
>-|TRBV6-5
CASSRTGGGYTF
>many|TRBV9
CASSVQGTTDTQYF
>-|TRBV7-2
CASSLVAGGNGYTF
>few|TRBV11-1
CASSLEDGNIQYF
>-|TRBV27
CASGAQSNYGYTF
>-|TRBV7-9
CASSTRQGAETQYF
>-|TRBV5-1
CASSSARTGGSYEQYF
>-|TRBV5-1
CANSYGATNEKLFF
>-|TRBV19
CATRLAGERNEQFF
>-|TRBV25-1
CASSELLGGETQYF
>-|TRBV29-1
CSVGAGLHTDTQYF
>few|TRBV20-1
CSARDYYEQYF
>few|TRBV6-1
CASSEARASGSYEQYF
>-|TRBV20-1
CSARDPLAGGEEQYF
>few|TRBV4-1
CASSQDAGPSYEQYF
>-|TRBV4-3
CASSQGWHPRTEAQYF
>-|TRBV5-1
CASRLAGSNEQFF
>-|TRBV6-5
CASSYWQGEETQYF
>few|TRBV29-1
CSVVRGSGNTIYF
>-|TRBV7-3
CASSLEGLGSNEQFF
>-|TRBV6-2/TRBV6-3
CASSSWVYEQYF
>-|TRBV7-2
CASSLALGDISYEQYF
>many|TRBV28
CASSLWFGDTGELFF
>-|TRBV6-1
CASTLGGGGNTKAFF
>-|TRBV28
CASSGPSGTDTQYF
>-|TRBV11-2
CASSSSAGRAWGNEQYF
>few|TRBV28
CASGTAGFMSDTQYF
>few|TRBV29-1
CSVSDTGTGELFF
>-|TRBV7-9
CASSLAGPYNQPQHF
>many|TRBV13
CASSSGISYEQYF
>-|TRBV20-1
CSGSGGHNSPLHF
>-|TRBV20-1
CSAPITGIYSGNTIYF
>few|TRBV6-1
CASRWGTLSPQGEQFF
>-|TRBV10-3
CAISKTQGETQYF